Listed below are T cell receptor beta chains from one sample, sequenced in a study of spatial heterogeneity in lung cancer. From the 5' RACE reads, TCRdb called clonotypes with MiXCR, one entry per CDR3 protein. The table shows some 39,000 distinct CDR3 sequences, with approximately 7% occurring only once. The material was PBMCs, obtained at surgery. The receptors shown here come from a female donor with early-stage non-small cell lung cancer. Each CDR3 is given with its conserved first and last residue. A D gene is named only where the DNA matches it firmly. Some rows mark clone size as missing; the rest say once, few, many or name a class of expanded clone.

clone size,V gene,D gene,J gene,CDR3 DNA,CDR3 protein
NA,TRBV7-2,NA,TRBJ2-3,TGTGCCAGCAGCTGGGGGGGCACTACATCCACAGATACGCAGTATTTT,CASSWGGTTSTDTQYF
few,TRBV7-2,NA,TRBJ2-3,TGTGCCAGCAGCGCCACCTTTTGGAGCGGAAAAGCGGATACGCAGTATTTT,CASSATFWSGKADTQYF
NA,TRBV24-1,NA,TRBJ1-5,TGTGCCACCAGTGATTTTTTGAGCAATCAGCCCCAGCATTTT,CATSDFLSNQPQHF
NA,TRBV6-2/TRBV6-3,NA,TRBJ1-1,TGTGCCAGCATCTCTATCCCCTACACTGAAGCTTTCTTT,CASISIPYTEAFF
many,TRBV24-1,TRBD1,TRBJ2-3,TGTGCCACCAGTGACCGGACAGGTAGCACAGATACGCAGTATTTT,CATSDRTGSTDTQYF
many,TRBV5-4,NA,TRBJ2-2,TGTGCCAGCAGCTTGTTGGCGGGGGCTTTCACCGGGGAGCTGTTTTTT,CASSLLAGAFTGELFF
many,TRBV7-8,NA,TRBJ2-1,TGTGCCAGCACTGCTACCTCCTACAATGAGCAGTTCTTC,CASTATSYNEQFF
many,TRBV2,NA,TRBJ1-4,TGTGCCAGCAGTGCCCACACCTCTGAGGAAAAACTGTTTTTT,CASSAHTSEEKLFF
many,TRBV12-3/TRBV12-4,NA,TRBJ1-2,TGTGCCAGCAGCAGGTCGAAAGGCTACACCTTC,CASSRSKGYTF
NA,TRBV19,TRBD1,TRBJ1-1,TGTGCCAGTAGTATGACAGGGGCTGAAGCTTTCTTT,CASSMTGAEAFF
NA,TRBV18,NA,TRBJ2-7,TGTGTCAGCTCCCCCACGACGGACTACGAGCAGTACTTC,CVSSPTTDYEQYF
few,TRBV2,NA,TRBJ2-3,TGTGCCAGCACAGGGGAGAGGACTAGCACAGATACGCAGTATTTT,CASTGERTSTDTQYF
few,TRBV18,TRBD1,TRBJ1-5,TGTGCCAGCTCACCGGGACAGCATTTTAATCAGCCCCAGCATTTT,CASSPGQHFNQPQHF
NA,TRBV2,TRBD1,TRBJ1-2,TGTGCCAGCAGTGGACAGGGGGGGAACTATGGCTACACCTTC,CASSGQGGNYGYTF
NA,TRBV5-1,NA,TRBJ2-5,TGCGCCAGCAGCCCGGGGGGCAACCAAGAGACCCAGTACTTC,CASSPGGNQETQYF
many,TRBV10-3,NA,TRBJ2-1,TGTGCCATCAGCCCGGAGGACGTTTACAATGAGCAGTTCTTC,CAISPEDVYNEQFF
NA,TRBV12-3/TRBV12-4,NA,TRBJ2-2,TGTGCCAGCCCCCCGGGGCTTACGAACACCGGGGAGCTGTTTTTT,CASPPGLTNTGELFF
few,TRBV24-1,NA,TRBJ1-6,TGTGCCACCAGGAACACTCTCTGGGGACTGCGTTCACCCCTCCACTTT,CATRNTLWGLRSPLHF
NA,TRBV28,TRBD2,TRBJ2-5,TGTGCCAGCAGTTTCTCTAGCGGGGGCCAAGAGACCCAGTACTTC,CASSFSSGGQETQYF
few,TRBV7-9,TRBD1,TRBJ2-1,TGTGCCAGCAGCTCGACAGGGTCCTACAATGAGCAGTTCTTC,CASSSTGSYNEQFF
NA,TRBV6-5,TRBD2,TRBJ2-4,TGTGCCACAGGCCCCCAGGGAGGGAACATTCAGTACTTC,CATGPQGGNIQYF
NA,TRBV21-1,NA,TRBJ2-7,TGTGCCAGCGACACCTACGAGCAGTACTTC,CASDTYEQYF
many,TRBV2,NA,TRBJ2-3,TGTGCCAGCAGCCTCAGGGAGTCCGCAGATACGCAGTATTTT,CASSLRESADTQYF
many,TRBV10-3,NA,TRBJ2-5,TGTGCCATCAGTGAGTCGAGTCAATCCCAAGAGACCCAGTACTTC,CAISESSQSQETQYF
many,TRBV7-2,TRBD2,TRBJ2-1,TGTGCCAGCATGACACCGGGGGCCGGACTAGCCTACGGTGAGCAGTTCTTC,CASMTPGAGLAYGEQFF
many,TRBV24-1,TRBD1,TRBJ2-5,TGTGCCACCAGTGATTCAGCCGGGACAGGAGAGACCCAGTACTTC,CATSDSAGTGETQYF
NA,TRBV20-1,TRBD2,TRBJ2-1,TGCAGTGCCAGGACTAGCGGGGATGAGCAGTTCTTC,CSARTSGDEQFF
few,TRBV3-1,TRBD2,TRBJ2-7,TGTGCCAGCAGCCAAGAGGCTAGCGGGGTAAGAACCTACGAGCAGTACTTC,CASSQEASGVRTYEQYF
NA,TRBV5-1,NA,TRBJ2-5,TGCGCCAGCAGGTCGACAGGCCTCCAAGAGACCCAGTACTTC,CASRSTGLQETQYF
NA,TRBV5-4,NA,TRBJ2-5,TGTGCCAGCAGCTTAAGGGGAGGCAGGGGGAACCAAGAGACCCAGTACTTC,CASSLRGGRGNQETQYF
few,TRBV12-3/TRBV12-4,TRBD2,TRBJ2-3,TGTGCCAGCAGGCTAGCGGGGACAGATACGCAGTATTTT,CASRLAGTDTQYF
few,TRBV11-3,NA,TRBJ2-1,TGTGCCAGCAGCTTAGGCGGCTCATACAATGAGCAGTTCTTC,CASSLGGSYNEQFF
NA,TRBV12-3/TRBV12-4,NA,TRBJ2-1,TGTGCCAGCAGTTTGGGTCAGGCCGACAATGAGCAGTTCTTC,CASSLGQADNEQFF
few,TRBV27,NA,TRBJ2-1,TGTGCCAGCAGTTTTGCCGGGACCCTTAGCTCCTACAATGAGCAGTTCTTC,CASSFAGTLSSYNEQFF
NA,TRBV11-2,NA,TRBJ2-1,TGTGCTTCAGCCCGATACAATGAGCAGTTCTTC,CASARYNEQFF
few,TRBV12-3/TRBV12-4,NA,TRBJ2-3,TGTGCCAGCAGGAATCGAGGGGCCCCACCAGATACGCAGTATTTT,CASRNRGAPPDTQYF
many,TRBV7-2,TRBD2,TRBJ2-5,TGTGCCAGCAGCTTTCAGGGAGGGGAGACCCAGTACTTC,CASSFQGGETQYF
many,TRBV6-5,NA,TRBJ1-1,TGTGCCAGCAGTTACCTTGGAGGGACTGAAGCTTTCTTT,CASSYLGGTEAFF
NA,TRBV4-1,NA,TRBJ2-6,TGCGCCAGCAGTGATAACAGGGACGCTGGGGCCAACGTCCTGACTTTC,CASSDNRDAGANVLTF
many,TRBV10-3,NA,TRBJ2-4,TGTGCCATCAGTGAGTCCCAAGGGGTGGCCAAAAACATTCAGTACTTC,CAISESQGVAKNIQYF
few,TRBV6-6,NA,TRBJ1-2,TGTGCCAGCAGCCTGGACTCTAACTATGGCTACACCTTC,CASSLDSNYGYTF
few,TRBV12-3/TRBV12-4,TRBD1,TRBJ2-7,TGTGCCAGCAGGACAGGGGCTAACGAGCAGTACTTC,CASRTGANEQYF
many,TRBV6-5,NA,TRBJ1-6,TGTGCCAGCAGACGGGGATTTTACCCGGGCCTAGGGGCACCCCTCCACTTT,CASRRGFYPGLGAPLHF
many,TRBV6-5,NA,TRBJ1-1,TGTGCCAGCACGCCCTACGCGACAGCGAACACTGAAGCTTTCTTT,CASTPYATANTEAFF
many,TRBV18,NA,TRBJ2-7,TGTGCCAGCTCACCCGGGGCCCCGACGTACGAGCAGTACTTC,CASSPGAPTYEQYF
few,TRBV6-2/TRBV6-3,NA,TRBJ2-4,TGTGCCAGCAGTTATCAGCTGAGCAAAAACATTCAGTACTTC,CASSYQLSKNIQYF
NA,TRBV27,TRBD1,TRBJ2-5,TGTGCCAGCAGTTTATTGGGACAGGTCAAAGAGACCCAGTACTTC,CASSLLGQVKETQYF
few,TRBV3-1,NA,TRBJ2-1,TGTGCCAGCAAAGGATGGAATGAGCAGTTCTTC,CASKGWNEQFF